The 5 T cell receptor beta chains below were found in one sample sequenced in a study of early stage breast cancer tumors. TCRdb's table, derived via immunoSEQ multiplex PCR, lists solely in-frame clones and lacks some. This table has some 30,000 clones, just under 85% appearing once. The material sequenced was blood. The receptor source for this set is a person aged 45-65 years with breast cancer.

The chain couples TRBV14 to TRBJ2-1; a weak D match, TRBD2 (6 bases). The CDR3 runs to 15 residues. From germline, CDR1 is SGHDN and CDR2 FVKESK. The V gene lost 2 bases and the J gene lost 0 bases, with 8 bases spanning the gap. CDR3: CASSQNGGSYNEQFF. The CDR3 region has the DNA TGTGCCAGCAGCCAAAACGGGGGCTCCTACAATGAGCAGTTCTTC.

The V and J genes are TRBV13 and TRBJ2-3; D call uncertain. From germline, CDR1 is PRHDT and CDR2 FYEKMQ (reference sequence). V gave up 6 bases and J gave up 2 bases, with 15 bases separating them. This CDR3 spans 15 amino acids. Here the CDR3 reads CASSPNSPNTDTQYF. In nucleotides, the CDR3 is TGTGCCAGCAGTCCCAATTCCCCGAACACAGATACGCAGTATTTT.

The chain is built from TRBV7-9 and TRBJ2-5; 9 positions match TRBD2. V lost 0 bases, J lost 3 bases, and 14 bases stayed unmatched. The CDR3 covers 19 residues. Germline values: CDR1 SEHNR, CDR2 FQNEAQ (reference sequence). CDR3 sequence (DNA): TGTGCCAGCAGCTTAGCCCATTTGCGGGGGGGCCTGAAAGAAGAGACCCAGTACTTC. Protein sequence: CASSLAHLRGGLKEETQYF.

This chain links TRBV9 with TRBJ2-2; TRBD1 aligns across 7 bases. This CDR3 spans 16 amino acids. The trim removed 4 bases at V and 4 bases at J, leaving 10 bases unmatched. The germline V gene has CDR1 SGDLS and CDR2 YYNGEE. The CDR3 here is CASSPQTGYSTGELFF. CDR3 coding DNA: TGTGCCAGCAGCCCACAGACAGGGTATAGCACCGGGGAGCTGTTTTTT.

V is TRBV9 and J is TRBJ2-7, with 7 bases matching TRBD1. Germline-derived CDR1 and CDR2 are SGDLS and YYNGEE. The CDR3 runs 12 residues. V lost 7 bases, J lost 6 bases, and 7 bases stayed unmatched. In DNA form, the CDR3 reads TGTGCCAGCGGAAGGGGGCAGGGCGAGCAGTACTTC. Its protein is CASGRGQGEQYF.